This TCR beta chain was sequenced during a study of spatial heterogeneity in lung cancer. The wider study: Beta-chain sequences were consistently detected more often than alpha-chain sequences.

CDR3 length equals 15 residues. The junction had 4 bases not matched to a gene; V was cut back by 2 bases and J by 6 bases. Germline V lookup: CDR1 LGHNA, CDR2 YNFKEQ. This clonotype was counted only a few times. Unique molecular identifiers, one per molecule, were present on every TCR cDNA molecule. TCRdb itself ran the 5' RACE reads through MiXCR, one entry per CDR3 protein. The data contain about 21,000 distinct CDR3 sequences, just under 6% of them seen just once; the ten biggest clones take up 30% to 40%. Sample time point: sample taken at primary tumor resection. Samples were obtained from roughly 65 donors, all untreated early-stage non-small cell lung cancer patients. Sequencing of whole RNA from tumor, nontumor lung or frozen PBMC involved no sorting.

The V call is TRBV4-2, the J call TRBJ2-2; TRBD1 agrees at 9 bases. The receptor was derived from a male donor with early-stage non-small cell lung cancer. Sequencing was performed on PBMCs, taken at surgery. The CDR3 sequence: CASSQPGQGSGELFF. In DNA, the CDR3 is TGTGCCAGCAGCCAACCGGGACAGGGCTCCGGGGAGCTGTTTTTT.